This T cell receptor beta chain was observed in a study of blood T cell repertoires in COVID-19. About the study: There were acute and convalescent COVID-19 samples, and they came from the United States, Italy and Spain. Nucleic acid was either cDNA or gDNA, and it came from T cells, B-cell-depleted T cells, or PBMCs.

TCRdb's copy holds only in-frame clones and misses some; the assay was immunoSEQ multiplex PCR. Altogether roughly 280,000 clones are present, around 87% being singletons, with the ten largest covering roughly 4.9%. While infection was still active, Seattle patients were enrolled and then followed longitudinally. This clone was counted a single time. Per germline, CDR1 MDHEN and CDR2 SYDVKM. The CDR3 consists of 16 residues. V was clipped by 4 bases and J by 0 bases, with 13 bases between them. The chain is built from TRBV28 and TRBJ1-5; weak D call: TRBD1 (6 bases). The source material was peripheral blood. The clonotype comes from a woman in her sixties or seventies with COVID-19, enrolled during active disease. The CDR3 region is CASSYSGEGSNQPQHF. Here the CDR3 DNA reads TGTGCCAGCAGTTATTCAGGGGAAGGTAGCAATCAGCCCCAGCATTTT.